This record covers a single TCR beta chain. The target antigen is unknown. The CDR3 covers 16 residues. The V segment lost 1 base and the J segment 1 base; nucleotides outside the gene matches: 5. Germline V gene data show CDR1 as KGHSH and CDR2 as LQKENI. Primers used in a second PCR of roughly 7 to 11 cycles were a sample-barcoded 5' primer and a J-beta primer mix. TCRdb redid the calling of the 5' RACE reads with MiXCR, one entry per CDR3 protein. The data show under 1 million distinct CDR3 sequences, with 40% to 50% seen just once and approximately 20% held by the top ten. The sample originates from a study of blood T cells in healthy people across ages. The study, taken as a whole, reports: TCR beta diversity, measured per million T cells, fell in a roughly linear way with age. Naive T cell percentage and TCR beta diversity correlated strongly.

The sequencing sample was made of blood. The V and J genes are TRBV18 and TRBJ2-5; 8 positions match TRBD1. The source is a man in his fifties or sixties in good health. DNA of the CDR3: TGTGCCAGCTCACCACAGACAGGGGACTTCCAAGAGACCCAGTACTTC. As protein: CASSPQTGDFQETQYF.